Listed here are 18 T cell receptor beta chains from one sample, sequenced in a study of molecular identifiers for immune sequencing clone quantification. MiXCR, applied by TCRdb to the PCR reads, yields one record per CDR3 protein. Found here are some 580,000 distinct CDR3 sequences, roughly 25% of them singletons; the top ten hold 0.78%. The sequenced sample consisted of naive CD8+ T cells from blood, with Jurkat cell RNA spiked in. Indicated subset: FACS-sorted CD8+CD4-CCR7+CD45RA+ naive T cells. These receptors all come from a human donor in good health. Some libraries in this study had Jurkat cell RNA spiked in.

Notes on this clonotype: A much larger clone is a single base away; this may be a read error. The rearrangement uses TRBV27 and TRBJ2-7; TRBD2 aligns across 7 bases. Germline assignment: CDR1 MNHEY and CDR2 SMNVEV (reference sequence). The CDR3 is made up of 11 amino acids. This CDR3 is CASSKRGEQCF. The CDR3 coding sequence is TGTGCCAGCAGCAAGCGGGGCGAGCAGTGCTTC.

This clonotype was recorded once. The chain combines TRBV4-3 with TRBJ2-1, with 8 bases matching TRBD1. Looked up from germline, CDR1 is LGHNA and CDR2 is YSLEER. Germline trimming cut 4 bases from V and 8 bases from J; bases unmatched to any gene: 10. This CDR3 is built from 15 residues. The CDR3 loop reads CASSPDPHRGDEQFF. The CDR3 nucleotides are TGCGCCAGCAGCCCAGACCCTCACAGGGGGGATGAGCAGTTCTTC.

This clonotype was counted between two and nine times. This rearrangement joins TRBV6-2 or TRBV6-3 to TRBJ2-5; perhaps TRBD2 as D (6 bases). V gave up 2 bases and J gave up 7 bases, with 26 bases separating them. The CDR3 runs to 18 residues. The germline V gene has CDR1 MNHEY and CDR2 SVGEGT. Here the CDR3 DNA reads TGTGCCAGCAGTTACCATGAGGCAGCGGACTACCCCTCAGGGACCCAGTACTTC. Its protein product is CASSYHEAADYPSGTQYF.

This clonotype was detected a few times. The chain links TRBV6-5 to TRBJ2-5; weak D call: TRBD1 (5 bases). The CDR3 spans 14 residues. CDR1 is MNHEY, CDR2 SVGAGI, per germline. With 6 bases removed from V and 5 bases from J, the gap between germline ends came to 16 bases. The CDR3 is CASSHEQVRETQYF. CDR3 in DNA: TGTGCCAGCAGCCACGAACAGGTCCGGGAGACCCAGTACTTC.

This clonotype was observed at least ten times. The chain couples TRBV9 to TRBJ1-6, with unresolved D. There are 13 residues in the CDR3. Per germline, CDR1 SGDLS and CDR2 YYNGEE. Trimming pared 0 bases from V and 10 bases from J, leaving 8 bases between. CDR3 loop: CASSVVEVSPLHF. The CDR3 DNA sequence: TGTGCCAGCAGCGTAGTGGAGGTGTCACCCCTCCACTTT. The full variable domain, completed using reference TRBV9 and TRBJ1-6, is DSGVTQTPKHLITATGQRVTLRCSPRSGDLSVYWYQQSLDQGLQFLIQYYNGEERAKGNILERFSAQQFPDLHSELNLSSLELGDSALYFCASSVVEVSPLHFGNGTRLTVT.

This clonotype was picked up a small number of times. The chain joins TRBV6-5 to TRBJ1-2; 9 bases are a match to TRBD1. CDR1 MNHEY and CDR2 SVGAGI come from the germline V gene. The CDR3 is made up of 17 amino acids. Germline trimming cut 5 bases from V and 1 base from J; bases unmatched to any gene: 11. CDR3 nucleotides: TGTGCCAGCAGTACCGGGACAGGGCACAATTTTAACTATGGCTACACCTTC. Its translation is CASSTGTGHNFNYGYTF.

Remarks on this clonotype: A read error may explain this, as a much larger clone is one base away. CDR3 region: CARSALAVATQYF. The CDR3 bases are TGTGCCAGGAGTGCACTAGCCGTAGCTACGCAGTATTTT. V is TRBV30 and J is TRBJ2-3; D is possibly TRBD2 (6 bases). Germline-derived CDR1 and CDR2 are GTSNPN and SVGIG (reference sequence). The CDR3 is 13 residues long.

The V call is TRBV6-5, the J call TRBJ2-5; no clear D. V was pared by 7 bases and J by 1 base, with 16 bases between. There are 15 residues in the CDR3. In germline, CDR1 is MNHEY, CDR2 SVGAGI. The CDR3 DNA is TGTGCCAGCACCACCGGACCCGAGGCCCAAGAGACCCAGTACTTC. It translates to CASTTGPEAQETQYF.

As to this clonotype: A much larger clone lies a single base off, so this may be a read error. This chain links TRBV28 with TRBJ1-1; D uncertain. Germline CDR1 MDHEN, CDR2 SYDVKM. The V end lost 5 bases, the J end lost 0 bases, and 7 bases lay between the germline ends. The CDR3 spans 13 residues. CDR3 region: CASSLHMNTEAFF. CDR3 nucleotide sequence: TGTGCCAGCAGTCTACATATGAACACTGAAGCTTTCTTT.

A remark on this clonotype: Only one base separates this from a far larger clonotype, so it likely reflects a read error. The chain recombines TRBV7-9 with TRBJ2-7, with D perhaps matching TRBD1 (5 bases). Looked up from germline, CDR1 is SEHNR and CDR2 is FQNEAQ (reference sequence). The length of the CDR3 is 14 residues. The CDR3 nucleotides read TGTACCAGCAGCTTAGTTGGGCAGGGCTACGAGCAGTACTTC. It specifies CTSSLVGQGYEQYF.

This clonotype was counted only a few times. A read error may account for a junction end that differs from germline. CDR3 in DNA: TGTGCCAGCAGTACCCTGACAGGGCCGGGAACTGAGTTC. It translates to CASSTLTGPGTEF. The gene calls are TRBV28 and TRBJ2-1, with 7 bases matching TRBD1. There are 13 residues in the CDR3. CDR1 is MDHEN, CDR2 SYDVKM, per germline.

This sequence joins TRBV19 and TRBJ2-5; 9 positions agree with TRBD2. J was trimmed by 11 bases and V by 10 bases; bases with no gene match: 14. Germline V gene lookup returns CDR1 LNHDA and CDR2 SQIVND (reference sequence). CDR3 length: 13 amino acids. CDR3: CATSSGVYNEQYF. Written as DNA, the CDR3 is TGTGCCACATCTAGCGGGGTCTACAATGAGCAGTACTTC.

The chain links TRBV12-3 or TRBV12-4 to TRBJ2-2, with D possibly being TRBD1 (6 bases). The CDR3 contains 17 residues. The V end was cut by 5 bases, the J end by 0 bases, with 16 bases between. CDR3 nucleotides: TGTGCCAGCAGTCCCTCGGCAGGGGCCCCGAACACCGGGGAGCTGTTTTTT. The encoded protein is CASSPSAGAPNTGELFF.

This chain's CDR3 is CASSDTGGGCEQYF. The CDR3 DNA reads TGTGCCAGCAGCGATACAGGGGGCGGGTGCGAGCAGTACTTC. The chain uses TRBV7-9 and TRBJ2-7; 9 nucleotides line up with TRBD1. The V gene's germline CDR1 is SEHNR and CDR2 FQNEAQ (reference sequence). This CDR3 has 14 amino acids. Trimming at V came to 5 bases and at J to 6 bases, leaving 8 bases not matched to a gene.

This clonotype was picked up a small number of times. This chain joins TRBV7-3 and TRBJ2-2; D remains ambiguous. Germline CDR1 reads SGHTA; CDR2 reads FQGTGA. Trimming cost V 0 bases and J 0 bases, with 11 bases left between them. CDR3 length: 17 amino acids. The CDR3 loop is CASSLTVLRANTGELFF. DNA of the CDR3: TGTGCCAGCAGCTTAACGGTGTTGCGTGCGAACACCGGGGAGCTGTTTTTT.

This clonotype came up a few times. J is TRBJ1-5 and V is TRBV28; D call uncertain. The CDR3 totals 14 residues. Germline V gene data show CDR1 as MDHEN and CDR2 as SYDVKM. Trimming left V 7 bases short and J 0 bases short, with 10 bases between. CDR3 DNA sequence: TGTGCCAGCACTGAGGAATATAGCAATCAGCCCCAGCATTTT. Translation gives CASTEEYSNQPQHF.

In its sample, this clonotype was seen a few times. CDR3 sequence reads: CAIWLGVQWCNQPQHF. CDR3 nucleotide sequence: TGTGCCATCTGGTTGGGGGTTCAGTGGTGCAATCAGCCCCAGCATTTT. The V gene is TRBV10-3, the J gene TRBJ1-5, with a weak D call TRBD1 (5 bases). Germline V gene lookup returns CDR1 ENHRY and CDR2 SYGVKD. V was clipped by 8 bases and J by 2 bases, with 19 bases between them. The CDR3 runs 16 residues.

This clonotype was detected ten times or more. One end of the junction does not line up with germline, which may come from a read error. J is TRBJ2-7 and V is TRBV27, with unresolved D. The germline CDR1 and CDR2 sequences are MNHEY and SMNVEV (reference sequence). The CDR3 is 13 residues long. For the CDR3, the DNA is TGCGCCAGCAGCTCGGGCAGCTCCTACGAGCAGTACTTC. Translated, it gives CASSSGSSYEQYF.